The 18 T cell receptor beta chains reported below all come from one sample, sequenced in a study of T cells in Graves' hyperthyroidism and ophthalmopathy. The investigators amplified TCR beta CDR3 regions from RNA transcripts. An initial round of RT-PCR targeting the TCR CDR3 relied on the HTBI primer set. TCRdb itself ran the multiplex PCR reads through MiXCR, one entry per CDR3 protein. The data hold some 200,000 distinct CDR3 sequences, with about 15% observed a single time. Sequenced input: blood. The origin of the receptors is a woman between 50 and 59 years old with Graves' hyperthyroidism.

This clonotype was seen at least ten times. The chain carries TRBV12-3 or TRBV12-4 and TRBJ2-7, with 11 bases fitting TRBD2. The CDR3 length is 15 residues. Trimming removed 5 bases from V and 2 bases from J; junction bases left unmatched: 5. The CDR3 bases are TGTGCCAGCAGTCCGGGACTAGCGGCTACCTACGAGCAGTACTTC. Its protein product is CASSPGLAATYEQYF.

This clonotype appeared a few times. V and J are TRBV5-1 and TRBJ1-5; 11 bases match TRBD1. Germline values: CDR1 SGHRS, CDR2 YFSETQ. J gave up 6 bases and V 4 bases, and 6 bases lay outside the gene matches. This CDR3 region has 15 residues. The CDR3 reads CASSPGTGGSQPQHF. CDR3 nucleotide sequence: TGCGCCAGCAGCCCCGGGACAGGGGGATCTCAGCCCCAGCATTTT.

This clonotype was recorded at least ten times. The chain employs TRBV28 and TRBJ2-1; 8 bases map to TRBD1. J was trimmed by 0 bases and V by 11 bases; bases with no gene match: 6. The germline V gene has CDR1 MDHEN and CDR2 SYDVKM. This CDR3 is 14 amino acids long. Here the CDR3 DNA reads TGTGCCCTACACAGGGGGAGCTCCTACAATGAGCAGTTCTTC. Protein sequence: CALHRGSSYNEQFF.

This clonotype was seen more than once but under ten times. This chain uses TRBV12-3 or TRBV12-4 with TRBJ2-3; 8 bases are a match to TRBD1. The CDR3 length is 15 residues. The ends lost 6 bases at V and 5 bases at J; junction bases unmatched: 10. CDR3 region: CASSRKTGVVDTQYF. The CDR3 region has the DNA TGTGCCAGCAGCCGAAAGACAGGGGTCGTAGATACGCAGTATTTT.

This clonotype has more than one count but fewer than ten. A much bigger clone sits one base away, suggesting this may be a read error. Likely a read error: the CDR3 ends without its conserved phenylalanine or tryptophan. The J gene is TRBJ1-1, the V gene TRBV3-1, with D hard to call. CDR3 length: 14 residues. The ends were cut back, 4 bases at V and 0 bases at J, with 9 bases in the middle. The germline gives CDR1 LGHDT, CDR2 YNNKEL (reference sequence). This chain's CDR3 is CASSPRSVNTEAFS. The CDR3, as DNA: TGTGCCAGCAGCCCAAGGTCAGTGAACACTGAAGCTTTCTCT.

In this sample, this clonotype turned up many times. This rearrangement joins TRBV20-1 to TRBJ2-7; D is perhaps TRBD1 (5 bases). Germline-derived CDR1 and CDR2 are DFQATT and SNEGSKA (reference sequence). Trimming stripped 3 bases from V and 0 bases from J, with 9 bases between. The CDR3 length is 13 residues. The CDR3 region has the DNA TGCAGTGCTAGGCCGGACACCTCCTACGAGCAGTACTTC. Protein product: CSARPDTSYEQYF.

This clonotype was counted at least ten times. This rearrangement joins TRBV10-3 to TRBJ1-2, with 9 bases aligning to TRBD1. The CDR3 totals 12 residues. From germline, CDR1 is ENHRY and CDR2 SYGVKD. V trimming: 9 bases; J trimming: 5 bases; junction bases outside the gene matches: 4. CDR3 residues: CAIRDREYGYTF. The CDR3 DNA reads TGTGCCATTCGGGACAGGGAATATGGCTACACCTTC.

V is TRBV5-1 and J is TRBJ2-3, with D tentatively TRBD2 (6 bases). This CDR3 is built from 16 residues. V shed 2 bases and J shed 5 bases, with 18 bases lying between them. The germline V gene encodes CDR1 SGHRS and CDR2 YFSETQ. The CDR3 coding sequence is TGCGCCAGCAGCTTAACTAGCTTCCGAGCGATAGATACGCAGTATTTT. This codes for CASSLTSFRAIDTQYF.

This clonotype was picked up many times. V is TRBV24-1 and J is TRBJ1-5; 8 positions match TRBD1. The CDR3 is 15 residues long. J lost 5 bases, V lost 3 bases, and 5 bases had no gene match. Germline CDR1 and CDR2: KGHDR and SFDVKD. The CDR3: CATSDRAGGYQPQHF. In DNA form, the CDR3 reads TGTGCCACCAGTGATCGGGCAGGGGGCTATCAGCCCCAGCATTTT.

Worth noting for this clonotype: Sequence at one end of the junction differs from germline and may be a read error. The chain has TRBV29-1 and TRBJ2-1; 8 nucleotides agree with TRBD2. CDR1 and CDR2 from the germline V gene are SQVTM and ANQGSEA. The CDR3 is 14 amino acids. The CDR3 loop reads CSVRKNGRAGEQFF. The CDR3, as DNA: TGTAGCGTTCGCAAGAACGGGAGGGCGGGTGAGCAGTTCTTC.

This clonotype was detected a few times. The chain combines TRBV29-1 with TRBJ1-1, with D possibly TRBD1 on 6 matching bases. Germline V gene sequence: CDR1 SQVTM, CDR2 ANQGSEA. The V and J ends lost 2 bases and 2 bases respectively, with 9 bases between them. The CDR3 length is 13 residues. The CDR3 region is CSVEQGRNTEAFF. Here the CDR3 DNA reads TGCAGCGTTGAACAGGGGCGCAACACTGAAGCTTTCTTT.

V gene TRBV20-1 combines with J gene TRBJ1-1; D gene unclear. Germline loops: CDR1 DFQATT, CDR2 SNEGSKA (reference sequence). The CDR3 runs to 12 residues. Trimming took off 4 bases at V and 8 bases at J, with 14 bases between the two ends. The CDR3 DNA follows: TGCAGTGCTACCCCACTTCAGTCGGAAGCTTTCTTT. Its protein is CSATPLQSEAFF.

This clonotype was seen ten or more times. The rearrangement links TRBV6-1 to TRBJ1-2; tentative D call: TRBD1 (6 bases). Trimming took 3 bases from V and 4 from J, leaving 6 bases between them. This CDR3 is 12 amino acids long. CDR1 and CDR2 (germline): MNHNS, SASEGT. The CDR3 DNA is TGTGCCAGCAGTGAGGACAGCTATGGCTACACCTTC. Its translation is CASSEDSYGYTF.

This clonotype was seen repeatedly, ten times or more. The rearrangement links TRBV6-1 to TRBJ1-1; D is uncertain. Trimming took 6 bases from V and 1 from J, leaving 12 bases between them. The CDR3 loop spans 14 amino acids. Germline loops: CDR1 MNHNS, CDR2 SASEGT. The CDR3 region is CASSLTETNTEAFF. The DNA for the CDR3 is TGTGCCAGCAGCTTGACTGAAACGAACACTGAAGCTTTCTTT.

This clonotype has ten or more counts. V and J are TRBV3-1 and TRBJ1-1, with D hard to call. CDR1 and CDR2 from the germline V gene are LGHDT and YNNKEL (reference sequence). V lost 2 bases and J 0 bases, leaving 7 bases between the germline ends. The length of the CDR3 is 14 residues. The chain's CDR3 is CASSQLRLNTEAFF. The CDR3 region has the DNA TGTGCCAGCAGCCAACTTCGGCTGAACACTGAAGCTTTCTTT.

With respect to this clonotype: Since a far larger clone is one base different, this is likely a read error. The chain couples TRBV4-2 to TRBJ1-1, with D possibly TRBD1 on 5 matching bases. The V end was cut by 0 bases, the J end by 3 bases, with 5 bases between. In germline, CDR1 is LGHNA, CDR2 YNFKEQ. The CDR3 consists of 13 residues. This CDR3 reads CASSQDRDTEAFF. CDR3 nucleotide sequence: TGTGCCAGCAGCCAAGACAGGGACACTGAAGCTTTCTTT.

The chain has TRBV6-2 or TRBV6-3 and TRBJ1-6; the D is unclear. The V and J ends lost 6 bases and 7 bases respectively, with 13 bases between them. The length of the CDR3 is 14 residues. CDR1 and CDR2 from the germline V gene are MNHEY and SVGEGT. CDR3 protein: CASRRPRGNSPLHF. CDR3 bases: TGTGCCAGCAGGAGGCCCCGTGGGAATTCACCCCTCCACTTT.

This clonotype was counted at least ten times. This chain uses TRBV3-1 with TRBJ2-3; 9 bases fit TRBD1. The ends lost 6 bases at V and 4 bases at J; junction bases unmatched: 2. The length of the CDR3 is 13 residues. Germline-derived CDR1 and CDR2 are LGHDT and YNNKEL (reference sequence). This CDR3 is CASRRQGADTQYF. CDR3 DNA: TGTGCCAGCAGACGACAGGGGGCAGATACGCAGTATTTT.